Each of the 12 T cell receptor beta chains below was sequenced from the same sample in a study of T cell responses to AZD1222 COVID-19 vaccine. Measured with immunoSEQ multiplex PCR; TCRdb has only the in-frame clones, and not every one. This table has under 130,000 clones, 85% to 90% appearing once. Sequencing was performed on peripheral blood, taken on day 0 of AZD1222 vaccination. The receptors were gathered from an adult in good health.

This chain connects TRBV9 to TRBJ1-3; D is perhaps TRBD1 (6 bases). Trimming took 3 bases from V and 1 from J, leaving 14 bases between them. The CDR3 contains 16 residues. CDR1 is SGDLS and CDR2 is YYNGEE in the germline V gene. The CDR3 loop reads CASSGPGTPSGNTIYF. CDR3 nucleotides: TGTGCCAGCAGCGGACCCGGGACACCTTCTGGAAACACCATATATTTT.

V usage is TRBV9 and J usage is TRBJ1-3; D is uncertain. The CDR3 totals 14 residues. Germline V gene sequence: CDR1 SGDLS, CDR2 YYNGEE. V gave up 3 bases and J gave up 2 bases, with 9 bases separating them. The DNA for the CDR3 is TGTGCCAGCAGCGCCGGTTTTCCTGGAAACACCATATATTTT. It specifies CASSAGFPGNTIYF. Looking up the rest from reference TRBV9 and TRBJ1-3 gives the full variable domain: DSGVTQTPKHLITATGQRVTLRCSPRSGDLSVYWYQQSLDQGLQFLIQYYNGEERAKGNILERFSAQQFPDLHSELNLSSLELGDSALYFCASSAGFPGNTIYFGEGSWLTVV.

The chain uses TRBV29-1 and TRBJ2-1; D call uncertain. The germline gives CDR1 SQVTM, CDR2 ANQGSEA. This CDR3 comprises 11 residues. V lost 3 bases and J 6 bases, leaving 6 bases between the germline ends. The CDR3 nucleotides are TGCAGCGTTGAGGAAACCAATGAGCAGTTCTTC. Translated: CSVEETNEQFF.

The chain recombines TRBV27 with TRBJ2-1, with no clear D. This CDR3 is 14 amino acids long. Per germline, CDR1 MNHEY and CDR2 SMNVEV (reference sequence). V was shortened by 8 bases and J by 4 bases, with 15 bases between the two germline ends. In nucleotides, the CDR3 is TGTGCCAGCGCCCAACCCCCAGGATACAATGAGCAGTTCTTC. Protein: CASAQPPGYNEQFF.

This clone is a singleton in its sample. This chain uses TRBV19 with TRBJ2-2, with 14 bases that match TRBD2. V dropped 5 bases and J dropped 4; count of bases not matched to a gene: 9. CDR3 length equals 18 residues. In germline, CDR1 is LNHDA, CDR2 SQIVND (reference sequence). The CDR3 loop is CASSPAGTSGRVTGELFF. The CDR3 DNA reads TGTGCCAGTAGTCCCGCCGGGACTAGCGGGAGAGTCACCGGGGAGCTGTTTTTT.

Comments on this clone: Other DNA sequences in this sample translate to the same CDR3. This chain connects TRBV27 to TRBJ1-6, with D possibly being TRBD1 (6 bases). The CDR3 extends over 15 amino acids. Germline CDR1 and CDR2: MNHEY and SMNVEV (reference sequence). With 4 bases removed from V and 10 bases from J, the gap between germline ends came to 17 bases. CDR3 nucleotide sequence: TGTGCCAGCAGTTCGACCGGGACAAAGGGCTCACCCCTCCACTTT. Encoded protein: CASSSTGTKGSPLHF.

This sequence joins TRBV6-5 and TRBJ1-2, with D perhaps matching TRBD1 (6 bases). The CDR3 runs 12 residues. Trimming left V 10 bases short and J 5 bases short, with 14 bases between. CDR1 and CDR2 from the germline V gene are MNHEY and SVGAGI. DNA for the CDR3: TGTGCCACCTGGGACAACTTGTATGGCTACACCTTC. Translating it yields CATWDNLYGYTF.

This sequence joins TRBV6-5 and TRBJ2-7; 10 nucleotides match TRBD2. J gave up 5 bases and V 4 bases, and 2 bases lay outside the gene matches. Germline V lookup: CDR1 MNHEY, CDR2 SVGAGI. The CDR3 consists of 13 residues. The CDR3 region has the DNA TGTGCCAGCAGTTCGGGACTAGCGAACGAGCAGTACTTC. This codes for CASSSGLANEQYF.

On this clone: Other DNA sequences within the sample encode an identical CDR3. This sequence joins TRBV29-1 and TRBJ1-1; D not certain. Germline V gives CDR1 SQVTM, CDR2 ANQGSEA. Trimming took 4 bases from V and 2 from J, leaving 2 bases between them. This CDR3 has 10 amino acids. CDR3 protein: CSVGNTEAFF. For the CDR3, the DNA is TGCAGCGTTGGAAACACTGAAGCTTTCTTT. Full variable domain (rest looked up from reference TRBV29-1 and TRBJ1-1): SAVISQKPSRDICQRGTSLTIQCQVDSQVTMMFWYRQQPGQSLTLIATANQGSEATYESGFVIDKFPISRPNLTFSTLTVSNMSPEDSSIYLCSVGNTEAFFGQGTRLTVV.

V gene TRBV15 combines with J gene TRBJ2-7, with TRBD2 matching 9 bases. The CDR3 is 15 amino acids. V was clipped by 0 bases and J by 6 bases; unmatched bases: 6. Per germline, CDR1 LNHNV and CDR2 YYDKDF (reference sequence). CDR3 protein: CATSREREGLGEQYF. For the CDR3, the DNA is TGTGCCACCAGCAGAGAGCGGGAGGGCCTAGGCGAGCAGTACTTC.

The chain recombines TRBV7-2 with TRBJ2-7, with TRBD2 matching 7 bases. V trimming: 4 bases; J trimming: 7 bases; junction bases outside the gene matches: 10. This CDR3 has 14 residues. The germline V gene has CDR1 SGHTA and CDR2 FQGNSA. This chain's CDR3 is CASSSLSGVGEQYF. CDR3 bases: TGTGCCAGCAGCTCACTGAGCGGGGTTGGAGAGCAGTACTTC.

The J gene is TRBJ1-6, the V gene TRBV6-5; D is unclear. V lost 6 bases to trimming and J lost 9 bases, with 18 bases between them. Looked up from germline, CDR1 is MNHEY and CDR2 is SVGAGI. This CDR3 is 15 amino acids long. The CDR3 DNA reads as TGTGCCAGCAGATCCGGCGCGCCTCGGGGTTCACCCCTCCACTTT. Its translation: CASRSGAPRGSPLHF.